What follows are 26 T cell receptor beta chains derived from one specimen sequenced in a study of shared clonotypes between healthy human individuals. The assay was immunoSEQ multiplex PCR, and TCRdb's table has in-frame clones only and misses some. The profile shows under 2.5 million clones, 92% of them singletons. Sequencing input: naive CD4+ T cells from PBMCs. Specified subset: CD45RA+ positively selected. These receptors all stem from a man between 18 and 35 years old in good health. Some clones in this sample may be carry-over from other donors' samples.

Turning to this clone: This sample includes further DNA sequences coding for the same CDR3. The rearrangement links TRBV10-3 to TRBJ2-3; D unresolved. Trimming removed 3 bases from V and 3 bases from J, with 4 bases in between. CDR1 is ENHRY and CDR2 is SYGVKD in the germline V gene. The CDR3 runs to 12 residues. DNA of the CDR3: TGTGCCATCAGTGATGGGACAGATACGCAGTATTTT. It is translated as CAISDGTDTQYF.

The chain employs TRBV7-8 and TRBJ2-7, with a tentative D call TRBD1 (5 bases). Trimming stripped 5 bases from V and 3 bases from J, with 14 bases between. The CDR3 runs to 14 residues. Germline V gene lookup returns CDR1 SGHVS and CDR2 FQNEAQ. CDR3 sequence (DNA): TGTGCCAGCAGCCGCGACAGAAATTACTACGAGCAGTACTTC. Amino acid sequence: CASSRDRNYYEQYF.

The genes are TRBV28 and TRBJ2-2; D is possibly TRBD2 (5 bases). Germline loops: CDR1 MDHEN, CDR2 SYDVKM. The germline V and J ends were trimmed by 2 bases and 4 bases, with 17 bases remaining between them. This CDR3 has 17 amino acids. The CDR3 sequence: CASSLRLARGFTGELFF. CDR3 sequence (DNA): TGTGCCAGCAGTTTACGACTCGCCCGGGGTTTCACCGGGGAGCTGTTTTTT.

CDR3 in DNA: TGTGCCAGCAGCCGGACAGGGGGCAGCACCGGGGAGCTGTTTTTT. Its protein is CASSRTGGSTGELFF. The chain has TRBV11-2 and TRBJ2-2; 11 bases are shared with TRBD1. The germline gives CDR1 SGHAT, CDR2 FQNNGV. This CDR3 has 15 residues. Germline trimming cut 5 bases from V and 4 bases from J; bases unmatched to any gene: 3.

V and J are TRBV18 and TRBJ2-7; no clear D. Per the germline V gene, CDR1 is KGHSH and CDR2 is LQKENI. CDR3 length: 17 residues. Trimming pared 2 bases from V and 0 bases from J, leaving 17 bases between. The CDR3 DNA reads as TGTGCCAGCTCACCAATCACGGCTACCGTCAGCTCCTACGAGCAGTACTTC. It yields the protein CASSPITATVSSYEQYF.

The table lists this clone with a count of one. V and J are TRBV19 and TRBJ1-3; D remains ambiguous. CDR3 size: 11 residues. The V end was cut by 6 bases, the J end by 6 bases, with 6 bases between. Germline assignment: CDR1 LNHDA and CDR2 SQIVND (reference sequence). The CDR3 here is CASSQTNTIYF. The DNA of the CDR3 is TGTGCCAGTAGCCAAACAAACACCATATATTTT.

Points on this clone: The same CDR3 is also encoded by other DNA sequences in this sample. J is TRBJ2-2 and V is TRBV11-3; no clear D. V lost 5 bases, J lost 5 bases, and 6 bases lay in between. The CDR3 sequence is 12 residues long. Germline V gene lookup returns CDR1 SGHNT and CDR2 YENEEA. CDR3 nucleotide sequence: TGTGCCAGCAGCCTTAATACCGGGGAGCTGTTTTTT. It encodes CASSLNTGELFF.

The chain uses TRBV7-9 and TRBJ2-5; D unclear. The CDR3 extends over 14 amino acids. The V end lost 1 base, the J end lost 5 bases, and 11 bases lay between the germline ends. Germline assignment: CDR1 SEHNR and CDR2 FQNEAQ (reference sequence). This chain's CDR3 is CASSLGNSWETQYF. The CDR3 bases are TGTGCCAGCAGCTTAGGGAACAGTTGGGAGACCCAGTACTTC.

This clone was seen more than once but under ten times. The V and J genes are TRBV30 and TRBJ1-1, with D perhaps TRBD1 (6 bases). V lost 5 bases to trimming and J lost 1 base, with 11 bases between them. Germline lookup yields CDR1 GTSNPN and CDR2 SVGIG (reference sequence). This CDR3 region has 13 residues. Here the CDR3 DNA reads TGTGCCTGGTCCCAGGGACAGAACACTGAAGCTTTCTTT. Protein sequence: CAWSQGQNTEAFF.

J is TRBJ2-7 and V is TRBV28; TRBD2 agrees at 8 bases. Germline values: CDR1 MDHEN, CDR2 SYDVKM. J gave up 7 bases and V 2 bases, and 7 bases lay outside the gene matches. This CDR3 is built from 14 residues. The CDR3 bases are TGTGCCAGCAGTTTACCCGGGACTAGGAAGGAGCAGTACTTC. Its translation: CASSLPGTRKEQYF.

The chain carries TRBV6-5 and TRBJ1-4; TRBD1 aligns across 7 bases. This CDR3 region has 15 residues. Germline values: CDR1 MNHEY, CDR2 SVGAGI. The trim removed 2 bases at V and 7 bases at J, leaving 7 bases unmatched. CDR3 sequence: CASSYRGGAGEKLFF. The CDR3 nucleotides are TGTGCCAGCAGTTACAGAGGGGGCGCGGGTGAAAAACTGTTTTTT.

The chain recombines TRBV5-8 with TRBJ2-5; no clear D gene. Trimming cost V 4 bases and J 4 bases, with 17 bases left between them. The length of the CDR3 is 15 residues. Germline loops: CDR1 SGHTS, CDR2 YDEGEE. In DNA form, the CDR3 reads TGTGCCAGCAGCGGCGGCTCGCACACTGGAGAGACCCAGTACTTC. Translating gives CASSGGSHTGETQYF. The full variable domain, in which reference TRBV5-8 and TRBJ2-5 provide the parts outside the CDR3, is EAGVTQSPTHLIKTRGQQATLRCSPISGHTSVYWYQQALGLGLQFLLWYDEGEERNRGNFPPRFSGRQFPNYSSELNVNALELEDSALYLCASSGGSHTGETQYFGPGTRLLVL.

The chain joins TRBV28 to TRBJ1-2, with D possibly being TRBD1 (6 bases). From germline, CDR1 is MDHEN and CDR2 SYDVKM. This CDR3 has 14 residues. Trimming cost V 6 bases and J 4 bases, with 15 bases left between them. This CDR3 is CASSEGQQFYGYTF. The CDR3 DNA sequence: TGTGCCAGCAGCGAAGGACAGCAATTCTATGGCTACACCTTC.

The chain combines TRBV7-2 with TRBJ2-7, with TRBD1 identical over 10 bases. The germline V gene has CDR1 SGHTA and CDR2 FQGNSA. The CDR3 totals 16 residues. The junction had 7 bases not matched to a gene; V was cut back by 1 base and J by 4 bases. The CDR3 nucleotides read TGTGCCAGCAGCTTAGTTGGGACAGGGGTCGGTTACGAGCAGTACTTC. Protein: CASSLVGTGVGYEQYF. The variable domain in full, completed from reference TRBV7-2 and TRBJ2-7, reads GAGVSQSPSNKVTEKGKDVELRCDPISGHTALYWYRQSLGQGLEFLIYFQGNSAPDKSGLPSDRFSAERTGGSVSTLTIQRTQQEDSAVYLCASSLVGTGVGYEQYFGPGTRLTVT.

This sequence joins TRBV4-1 and TRBJ2-1; D unclear. Germline V gene sequence: CDR1 MGHRA, CDR2 YSYEKL. V was clipped by 0 bases and J by 9 bases, with 24 bases between them. CDR3 length: 18 residues. DNA for the CDR3: TGCGCCAGCAGCCAAGATTCAGAATCAGGTTACTTGTGGGGTGAGCAGTTCTTC. Translated: CASSQDSESGYLWGEQFF.

This clone came up once. J is TRBJ2-7 and V is TRBV21-1; the DNA was not used to check the table's D call, TRBD1. TRBV21-1 is designated a pseudogene. The CDR3 length is 16 residues. The CDR3 DNA is TGTGCCAGCAGCAAAGGGTTATCAGGGCTGGCCTACGAGCAGTACTTC. Residues: CASSKGLSGLAYEQYF.

CDR3 sequence (DNA): TGTGCCAGCTCACCTTCGGAGGTTTACAATGAGCAGTTCTTC. As protein: CASSPSEVYNEQFF. The chain joins TRBV18 to TRBJ2-1; tentative D call: TRBD2 (5 bases). Germline V gene lookup returns CDR1 KGHSH and CDR2 LQKENI. The CDR3 is 14 residues long. V was trimmed by 3 bases and J by 4 bases, leaving 10 bases between them.

The V gene is TRBV6-1, the J gene TRBJ2-7, with D tentatively TRBD1 or TRBD2 (6 bases each). The length of the CDR3 is 17 residues. Germline values: CDR1 MNHNS, CDR2 SASEGT. The V gene lost 3 bases and the J gene lost 2 bases, with 20 bases spanning the gap. The CDR3 protein is CASSEGGGFSAPYEQYF. Here the CDR3 DNA reads TGTGCCAGCAGTGAGGGGGGCGGGTTCAGTGCACCCTACGAGCAGTACTTC.

This clone was recorded once. Distinct nucleotide sequences in the sample also encode this CDR3. The chain links TRBV5-1 to TRBJ2-7; tentatively, D is TRBD1 (7 bases). CDR1 is SGHRS and CDR2 is YFSETQ in the germline V gene. Trimming shortened V by 4 bases and J by 6 bases, and 17 bases separated the two germline ends. This CDR3 contains 14 residues. The CDR3 bases are TGCGCCAGCAGCCCCCGGACAGGTAGCGGCGAGCAGTACTTC. Amino acid sequence: CASSPRTGSGEQYF.

The V gene is TRBV7-2, the J gene TRBJ1-1, with D unresolved. The CDR3 runs 14 residues. Germline V lookup: CDR1 SGHTA, CDR2 FQGNSA. Trimming took 5 bases from V and 3 from J, leaving 13 bases between them. The CDR3 sequence: CASSPSVRYTEAFF. Written as DNA, the CDR3 is TGTGCCAGCAGCCCTAGTGTAAGGTACACTGAAGCTTTCTTT.

The CDR3 nucleotides are TGTGCCAGCAGCTTGAGGACTAGCGGGAGGCCAGTGGACGAGCAGTACTTC. Translation: CASSLRTSGRPVDEQYF. V usage is TRBV5-5 and J usage is TRBJ2-7; TRBD2 agrees at 14 bases. Trimming cost V 1 base and J 5 bases; bases outside gene matches: 8. Germline V lookup: CDR1 SGHKS, CDR2 YYEKEE (reference sequence). There are 17 residues in the CDR3.

In this sample, this clone turned up once. The rearrangement joins TRBV5-4 to TRBJ2-5; TRBD2 matches at 7 bases. This CDR3 is 13 amino acids long. The germline gives CDR1 SGHNT, CDR2 YYREEE (reference sequence). V trimming: 5 bases; J trimming: 5 bases; junction bases outside the gene matches: 6. In DNA form, the CDR3 reads TGTGCCAGCAGGCCGGGAGGTGCGGAGACCCAGTACTTC. Residues: CASRPGGAETQYF.

This rearrangement joins TRBV5-5 to TRBJ1-1, with D unresolved. Per the germline V gene, CDR1 is SGHKS and CDR2 is YYEKEE (reference sequence). This CDR3 is built from 20 residues. V shed 0 bases and J shed 5 bases, with 29 bases lying between them. CDR3 protein: CASSLDPAGNARLRKTEAFF. The CDR3 coding sequence is TGTGCCAGCAGCTTGGATCCCGCGGGGAATGCTCGACTGAGAAAAACTGAAGCTTTCTTT.

As for this clone: The sample holds other DNA sequences that translate to the same CDR3. This sequence joins TRBV5-1 and TRBJ2-1, with a tentative D call TRBD2 (6 bases). The CDR3 runs to 13 residues. V dropped 3 bases and J dropped 6 bases, with 10 bases sitting between them. CDR1 SGHRS and CDR2 YFSETQ come from the germline V gene. This chain's CDR3 is CASSSFGGNEQFF. DNA of the CDR3: TGCGCCAGCAGCTCGTTCGGGGGCAATGAGCAGTTCTTC. Together with reference TRBV5-1 and TRBJ2-1, the CDR3 gives the full variable domain: KAGVTQTPRYLIKTRGQQVTLSCSPISGHRSVSWYQQTPGQGLQFLFEYFSETQRNKGNFPGRFSGRQFSNSRSEMNVSTLELGDSALYLCASSSFGGNEQFFGPGTRLTVL.

The chain employs TRBV28 and TRBJ1-5; a weak D match, TRBD1 (6 bases). The germline gives CDR1 MDHEN, CDR2 SYDVKM. This CDR3 is built from 15 residues. Between the trimmed V and J ends, which lost 5 bases and 7 bases, there was a span of 18 bases. The CDR3 here is CASSPLGQLGQPQHF. In nucleotides, the CDR3 is TGTGCCAGCAGTCCCCTCGGACAGCTTGGGCAGCCCCAGCATTTT.

The chain links TRBV5-6 to TRBJ2-5, with TRBD1 identical over 7 bases. Germline V gene sequence: CDR1 SGHDT, CDR2 YYEEEE. The CDR3 consists of 15 residues. V shed 4 bases, J shed 5 bases, and the junction held 11 bases outside the gene matches. The CDR3 DNA follows: TGTGCCAGCAGCGAACCGGGACGGGGACAGGAGACCCAGTACTTC. This encodes CASSEPGRGQETQYF.